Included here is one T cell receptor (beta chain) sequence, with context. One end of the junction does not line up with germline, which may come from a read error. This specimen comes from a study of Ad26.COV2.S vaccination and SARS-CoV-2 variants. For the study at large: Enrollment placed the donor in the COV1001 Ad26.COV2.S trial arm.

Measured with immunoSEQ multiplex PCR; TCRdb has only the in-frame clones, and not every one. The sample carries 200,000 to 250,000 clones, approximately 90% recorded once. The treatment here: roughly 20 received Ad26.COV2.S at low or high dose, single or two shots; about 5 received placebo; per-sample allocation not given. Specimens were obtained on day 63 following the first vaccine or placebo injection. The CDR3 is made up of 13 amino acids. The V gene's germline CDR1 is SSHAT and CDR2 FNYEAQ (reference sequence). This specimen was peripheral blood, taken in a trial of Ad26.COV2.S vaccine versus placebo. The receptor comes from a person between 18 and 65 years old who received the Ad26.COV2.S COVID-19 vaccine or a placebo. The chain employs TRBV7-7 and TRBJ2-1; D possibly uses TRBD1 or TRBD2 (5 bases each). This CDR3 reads CASSLESRGEQFF. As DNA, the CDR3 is TGTGCTAGCAGCTTAGAGTCACGGGGCGAGCAGTTCTTC.